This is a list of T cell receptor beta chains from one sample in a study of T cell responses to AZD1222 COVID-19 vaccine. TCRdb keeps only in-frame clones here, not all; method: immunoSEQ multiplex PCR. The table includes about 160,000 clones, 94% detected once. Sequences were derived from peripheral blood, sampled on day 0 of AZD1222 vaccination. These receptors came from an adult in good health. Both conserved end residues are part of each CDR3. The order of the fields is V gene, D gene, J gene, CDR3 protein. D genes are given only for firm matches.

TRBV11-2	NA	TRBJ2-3	CASEMTGGTDTQYF
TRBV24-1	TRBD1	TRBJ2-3	CATAQGQSTDTQYF
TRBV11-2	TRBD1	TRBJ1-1	CASSGRRFGTELNTEAFF
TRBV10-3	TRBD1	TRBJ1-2	CAINEGQGLGGYTF
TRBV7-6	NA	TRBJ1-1	CASSLSGGYLNTEAFF
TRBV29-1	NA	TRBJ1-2	CSVESRDYGYTF
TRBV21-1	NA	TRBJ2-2	CASSKAPPKENTGELFF
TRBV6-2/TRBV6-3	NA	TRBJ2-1	CASSYPRHEQFF
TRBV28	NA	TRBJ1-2	CASSPGRGRYGYTF
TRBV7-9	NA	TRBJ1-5	CASSLEGFNQPQHF
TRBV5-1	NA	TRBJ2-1	CASSLDRDNEQFF
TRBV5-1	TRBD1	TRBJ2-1	CASSYDRDHNEQFF
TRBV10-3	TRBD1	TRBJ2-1	CAISVGTGAYNEQFF
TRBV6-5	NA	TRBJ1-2	CASSYGEGLYGYTF
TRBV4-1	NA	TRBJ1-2	CASSEEATQGSYGYTF
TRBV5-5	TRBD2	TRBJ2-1	CASSSLAGGYNEQFF
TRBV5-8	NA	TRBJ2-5	CASSLSLSGKYQETQYF
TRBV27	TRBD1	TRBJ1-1	CASSITTGGSTEAFF
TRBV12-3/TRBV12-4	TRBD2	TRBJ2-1	CASSRGLVNEQFF
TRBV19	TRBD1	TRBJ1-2	CASSTGVRGRPYGYTF
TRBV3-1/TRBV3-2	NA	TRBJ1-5	CASSQASGGRGQPQHF
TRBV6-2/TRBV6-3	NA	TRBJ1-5	CASSTGSASQPQHF
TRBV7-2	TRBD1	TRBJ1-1	CASSFSVQGRTEAFF
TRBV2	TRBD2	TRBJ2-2	CASLDLGLAGGTGELFF
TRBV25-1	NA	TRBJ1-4	CASSKRGVPTNEKLFF
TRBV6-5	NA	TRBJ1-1	CASSYGSAVEAFF
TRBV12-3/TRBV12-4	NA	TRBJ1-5	CASSLVQGQPQHF
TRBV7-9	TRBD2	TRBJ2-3	CASSLAQVAGGVTDTQYF
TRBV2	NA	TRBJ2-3	CASRYAQTDTQYF
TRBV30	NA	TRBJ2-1	CAWNVGGEQFF
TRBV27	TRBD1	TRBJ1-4	CASSFLRRTGAEKLFF
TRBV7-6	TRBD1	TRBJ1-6	CASSSYQGANSPLHF
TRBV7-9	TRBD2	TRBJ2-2	CASTPGGLANTGELFF
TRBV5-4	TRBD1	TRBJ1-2	CASSQTGAGNYGYTF
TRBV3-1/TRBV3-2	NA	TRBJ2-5	CASSPGTPETQYF
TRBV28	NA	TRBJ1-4	CATEGVEKLFF
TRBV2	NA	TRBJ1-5	CASSRGSQPQHF
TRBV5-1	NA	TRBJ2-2	CASSLVLNTGELFF
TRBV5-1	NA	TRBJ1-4	CASRIATNEKLFF
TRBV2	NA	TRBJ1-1	CASIRFSNTEAFF